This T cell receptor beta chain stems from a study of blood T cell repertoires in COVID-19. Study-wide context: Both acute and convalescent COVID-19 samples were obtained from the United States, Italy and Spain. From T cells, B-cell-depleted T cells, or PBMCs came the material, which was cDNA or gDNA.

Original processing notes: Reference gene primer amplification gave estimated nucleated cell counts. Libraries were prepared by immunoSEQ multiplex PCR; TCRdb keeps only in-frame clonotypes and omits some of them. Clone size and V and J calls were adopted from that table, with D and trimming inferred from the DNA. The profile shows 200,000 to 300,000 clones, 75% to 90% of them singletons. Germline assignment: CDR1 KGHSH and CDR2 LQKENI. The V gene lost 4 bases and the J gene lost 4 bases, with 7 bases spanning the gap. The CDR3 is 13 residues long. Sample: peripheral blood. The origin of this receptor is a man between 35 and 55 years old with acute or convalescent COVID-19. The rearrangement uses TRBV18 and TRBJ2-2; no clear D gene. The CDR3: CASSRRGTGELFF. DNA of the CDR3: TGTGCCAGCTCACGGAGAGGCACCGGGGAGCTGTTTTTT.